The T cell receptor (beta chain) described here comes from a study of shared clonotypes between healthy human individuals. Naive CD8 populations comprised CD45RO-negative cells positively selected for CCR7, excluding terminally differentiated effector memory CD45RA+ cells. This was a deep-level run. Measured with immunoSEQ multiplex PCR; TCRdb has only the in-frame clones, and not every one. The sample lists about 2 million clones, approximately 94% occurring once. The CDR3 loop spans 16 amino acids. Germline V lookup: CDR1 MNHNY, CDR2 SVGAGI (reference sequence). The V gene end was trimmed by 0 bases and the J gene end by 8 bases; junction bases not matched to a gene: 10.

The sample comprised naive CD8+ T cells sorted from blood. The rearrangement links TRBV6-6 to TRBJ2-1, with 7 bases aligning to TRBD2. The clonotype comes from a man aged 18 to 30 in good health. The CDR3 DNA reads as TGTGCCAGCAGTTACTCAGGACTAGTATCTAGCTATGAGCAGTTCTTC. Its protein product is CASSYSGLVSSYEQFF.